This TCR beta chain comes out of a study of cytomegalovirus exposure and HLA in healthy donors. Study information: Earlier, 150 million to 200 million T cells were analyzed, and some 120 million unique TCR beta sequences were found among them.

Of note for this clone: Its antigen is undetermined.

Researchers ran the PCR with 60 Vbeta and 13 Jbeta primers. Assay used: immunoSEQ multiplex PCR; TCRdb lists only in-frame clones, some missing. The repertoire includes around 99,000 clones, less than 70% of them detected once, and 4.5% to 5.5% sits in the top ten. Study-level points and caveats: A later analysis appeared to link common viral pathogens to several of the most significant clusters. As was reported, the classifier diagnosed cytomegalovirus status with high specificity and sensitivity.

Sequencing was carried out using PBMCs. The receptor was derived from a woman aged 70-85 years in good health and CMV-seropositive.

The CDR3 here is CASSGTGQNTEAFF. The CDR3 DNA is TGTGCCAGCAGCGGGACAGGGCAGAACACTGAAGCTTTCTTT. The rearrangement links TRBV27 to TRBJ1-1; 9 bases align to TRBD1. CDR3 length equals 14 residues. Germline loops: CDR1 MNHEY, CDR2 SMNVEV (reference sequence). The trim removed 6 bases at V and 1 base at J, leaving 3 bases unmatched.